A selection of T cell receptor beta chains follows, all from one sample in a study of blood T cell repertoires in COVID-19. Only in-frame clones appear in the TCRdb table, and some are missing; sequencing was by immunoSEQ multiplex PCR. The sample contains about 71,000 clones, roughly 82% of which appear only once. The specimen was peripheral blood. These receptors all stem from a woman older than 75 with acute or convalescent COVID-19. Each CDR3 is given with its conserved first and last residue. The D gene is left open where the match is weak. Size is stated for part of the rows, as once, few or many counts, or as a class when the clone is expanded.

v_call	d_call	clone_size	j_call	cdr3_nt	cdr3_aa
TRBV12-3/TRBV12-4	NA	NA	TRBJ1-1	TGTGCCAGCAGTTTCCGCAGACAGGTTGAAGCTTTCTTT	CASSFRRQVEAFF
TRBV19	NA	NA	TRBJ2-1	TGTGCCATCACGAGCTCCTACAATGAGCAGTTCTTC	CAITSSYNEQFF
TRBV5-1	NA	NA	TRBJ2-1	TGCGCCAGCAGCTTGGTATCTAGCTCTTACAATGAGCAGTTCTTC	CASSLVSSSYNEQFF
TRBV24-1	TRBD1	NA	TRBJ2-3	TGTGCCACCAGTGATCCCTCGACAGGGGGAAGCACAGATACGCAGTATTTT	CATSDPSTGGSTDTQYF
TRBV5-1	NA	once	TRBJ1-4	TGCGCCAGCAGCCTAGACAGGATCACATCGAATGAAAAACTGTTTTTT	CASSLDRITSNEKLFF
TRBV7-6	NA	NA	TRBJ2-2	TGTGCCAGCAGCGCCCGGGTTACGAACACCGGGGAGCTGTTTTTT	CASSARVTNTGELFF
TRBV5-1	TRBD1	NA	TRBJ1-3	TGCGCCAGCAGCCCTACCCTGACAGGGGTCGTAAACACCATATATTTT	CASSPTLTGVVNTIYF
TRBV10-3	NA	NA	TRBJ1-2	TGTGCCATCAGTGAGTCAGCGGGTCCCTATGGCTACACCTTC	CAISESAGPYGYTF
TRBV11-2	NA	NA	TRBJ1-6	TGTGCCAGCAGCTCATCCCCTAATTCACCCCTCCACTTT	CASSSSPNSPLHF
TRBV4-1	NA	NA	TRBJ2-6	TGCGCCAGCAGCCCCAGGGGAACCCCTGGGGCCAACGTCCTGACTTTC	CASSPRGTPGANVLTF
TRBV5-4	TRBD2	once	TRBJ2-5	TGTGCCAGCAGCTCCGGGAGGGTTGGAGAGACCCAGTACTTC	CASSSGRVGETQYF
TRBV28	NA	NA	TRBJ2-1	TGTGCCAGCAATGAGGGAGTCCCCTACTACAATGAGCAGTTCTTC	CASNEGVPYYNEQFF
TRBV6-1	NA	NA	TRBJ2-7	TGTGCCAGCAGTGAAGTGGCAGGGTTCAGCTCCTACGAGCAGTACTTC	CASSEVAGFSSYEQYF
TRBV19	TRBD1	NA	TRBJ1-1	TGTGCCAGTAGTATAGATTCGAACAGGGGAAACACTGAAGCTTTCTTT	CASSIDSNRGNTEAFF
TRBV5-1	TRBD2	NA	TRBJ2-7	TGCGCCAGCAGCTTGATTCAAGCGGGAGGGCCCTACGAGCAGTACTTC	CASSLIQAGGPYEQYF
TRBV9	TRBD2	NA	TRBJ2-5	TGTGCCAGCAGCGTAGCGGGACTAGCGGAAGAGACCCAGTACTTC	CASSVAGLAEETQYF
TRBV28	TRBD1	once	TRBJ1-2	TGTGCCAGCAGTGCAGTAACAGGGGCCGCAGACTATGGCTACACCTTC	CASSAVTGAADYGYTF
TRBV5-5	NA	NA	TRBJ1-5	TGTGCCAGCAGCGTGGACTATCAGCCCCAGCATTTT	CASSVDYQPQHF
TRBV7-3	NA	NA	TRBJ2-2	TGTGCCAGCAGCTCCGGGATGGTCGCGAACACCGGGGAGCTGTTTTTT	CASSSGMVANTGELFF
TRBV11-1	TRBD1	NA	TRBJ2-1	TGTGCCAGCAGCTTAAATGGACAGGGACTTTACAATGAGCAGTTCTTC	CASSLNGQGLYNEQFF
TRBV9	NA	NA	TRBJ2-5	TGTGCCAGCAGCGCGTACAGAGAAGGGACCCAGTACTTC	CASSAYREGTQYF
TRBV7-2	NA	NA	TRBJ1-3	TGTGCCAGCAGCGAGACAGGAAACACCATATATTTT	CASSETGNTIYF
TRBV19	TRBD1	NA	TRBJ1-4	TGTGCCAGTCGGGACAGGGGGCTGGGTGGTGAAAAACTGTTTTTT	CASRDRGLGGEKLFF
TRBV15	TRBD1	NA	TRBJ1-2	TGTGCCACCAGCAGGGCCGGGACAGGGACGCATTACACCTTC	CATSRAGTGTHYTF
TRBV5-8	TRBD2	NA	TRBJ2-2	TGTGCCAGCAGCCCAACCTTAGCGGGAGTGGCCGGGGAGCTGTTTTTT	CASSPTLAGVAGELFF
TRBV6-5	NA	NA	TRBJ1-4	TGTGCCAGCAGCACGAGTTATGCAACTAATGAAAAACTGTTTTTT	CASSTSYATNEKLFF
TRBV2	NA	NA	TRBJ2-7	TGTGCCAGCAGTGTCGGTAGCGGAGGCGAGGAGCAGTACTTC	CASSVGSGGEEQYF
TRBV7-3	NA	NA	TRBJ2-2	TGTGCCAGCAGCTTTGCAAGAGGAGCCGGGGAGCTGTTTTTT	CASSFARGAGELFF
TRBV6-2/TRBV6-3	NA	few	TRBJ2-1	TGTGCCAGCAGTCAATTGAGGACAGAGAAGTACAATGAGCAGTTCTTC	CASSQLRTEKYNEQFF